Included here is one TCR beta chain sequence, with context. It lacks a known antigen. No clone much larger than this one lies a single base away; base qualities are absent. In light of the paper, this sample's treatment or condition label describes: live attenuated yellow fever vaccine strain. PBMCs were isolated from peripheral blood using a standard Ficoll-Paque protocol. Dynabeads CD4 and CD8 positive selection kits were used to isolate the CD4 and CD8 T-cell fractions. TriZol was used to extract RNA from bulk PBMCs, from CD4 and CD8 fractions, and from dextramer-positive and dextramer-negative fractions. This sample is part of a study of T cells after yellow fever vaccination (dated by TCRdb to the late 2010s). Notes on the research overall: The SMART-Seq v4 Ultra Low Input RNA kit was used to prepare libraries from fractions with low cell numbers. Bulk TCR alpha and beta repertoires were sequenced longitudinally to track T-cell clones before and after primary and booster YFV17D yellow fever vaccination. The cohort comprised two healthy male donors, one aged 18 to 29 and one aged 30 to 39 years. Blood was collected at multiple timepoints before and after primary and secondary immunization, and bulk PBMC replicates and cell subsets were isolated.

This sample was sequenced with an Illumina NovaSeq 6000. TCR cDNA was synthesized by 5'RACE template switching, through which a universal primer site and unique molecular identifiers were introduced. cDNA synthesis was primed from both the TCR alpha and TCR beta constant segments. Library amplification used two PCR steps, and the second PCR step added sample barcodes and sequencing adapters. Sequencing of libraries was done on Illumina HiSeq 2500 (2x100 bp) or NovaSeq (2x150 bp). As for the authors' bioinformatics: Demultiplexing of reads and collapsing into UMI consensus sequences were performed with MIGEC, and V(D)J alignment was carried out with MiXCR. Clonotypes responding to the vaccine were identified with edgeR on replicate PBMC samples, with the criteria of FDR below 0.01 and a log2 fold change above 5 up to day 15. CD4 or CD8 identity was assigned to each bulk clonotype according to whether the clonotype was present at higher abundance in the sequenced CD4 repertoire or the sequenced CD8 repertoire. Using fastp at Q25 and MiXCR, TCRdb reprocessed the public reads and kept productive beta chains. Every distinct CDR3 protein forms one entry, paired with its most common genes and DNA. TCRdb, not the original authors, processed these V and J calls. The sample records 120,000 or so distinct CDR3 sequences, 8% to 10% of which are singletons. The leading ten clones occupy approximately 37% of the sample.

V loses 3 bases at its end and J loses 6 bases; junction bases beyond the gene matches: 3. CDR3 length: 14 amino acids, cysteine to phenylalanine. Here the CDR3 DNA is all that survives: 42 bases in frame from base 1. The germline V gene (reference sequence) specifies LNHNV as CDR1 and YYDKDF as CDR2. On the study overall, not on this receptor specifically: A small fraction of clonotypes appeared in both the CD4 and CD8 compartments, likely as a result of convergent recombination. The secondary T-cell response was weaker than the primary response but faster, peaking on day 5 instead of day 15. After the booster, most of the clones that had expanded following primary vaccination were detected again (roughly 96% of CD4 and 80% to 90% of CD8), which suggests that memory was broadly maintained. Because the study included only a couple of donors, the extent to which the findings can be generalized is limited. Computational filtering was needed because FACS-sorted repertoires could contain abundant contaminating clonotypes from the bulk population.

Here the sequenced sample was CD8+ T cells sorted from PBMCs, taken on the day of the yellow fever booster vaccination. The chain couples TRBV15 to TRBJ2-2, and 8 junctional nucleotides match TRBD2. This receptor was obtained from a man in his late teens or twenties who received the YFV17D yellow fever vaccine. The CDR3 protein: CATSSRGGAGELFF. The nucleotide sequence reads as follows: TGTGCCACCAGCAGCCGGGGGGGCGCCGGGGAGCTGTTTTTT.